This T cell receptor (beta chain) appears in the sequencing data of a study of cytomegalovirus exposure and HLA in healthy donors. Study conclusions and caveats: In an earlier analysis, in some 540 donors, most V segments appeared productive either ~87% or ~30% of the time. Evidence from a later analysis indicated that most CMV-associated TCR beta chains looked HLA-restricted.

Note on this clone: Antigen specificity is unknown.

A multiplex PCR was run with 60 Vbeta primers and 13 Jbeta primers. The repertoire was sequenced with immunoSEQ multiplex PCR; TCRdb's copy has only in-frame clones and lacks some. Across 130,000 to 150,000 clones, the top ten clones capture 2% to 3% of the sample. V lost 3 bases, J lost 8 bases, and 6 bases stayed unmatched. The CDR3 is 12 residues long. CDR1 and CDR2 from the germline V gene are SQVTM and ANQGSEA. The specimen was PBMCs. The receptor comes from a man aged 40-49 years in good health and CMV-seronegative. The V and J genes are TRBV29-1 and TRBJ1-2, with 7 bases matching TRBD1. CDR3 protein: CSVETGTAGYTF. The CDR3 bases are TGCAGCGTTGAGACCGGGACAGCAGGCTACACCTTC.